The 30 T cell receptor beta chains given below trace back to one sample, sequenced in a study of neurological immune-mediated disorders. Each CDR3 protein is one row after TCRdb ran MiXCR on the 5' RACE reads. This sample has tens of thousands of distinct CDR3 sequences, with approximately 10% found just once. Sequenced material: PBMCs. These receptors came from a man aged 40-49 years in good health.

This clonotype was picked up many times. The chain uses TRBV5-6 and TRBJ2-6; no firm D call. The V gene lost 4 bases and the J gene lost 0 bases, with 8 bases spanning the gap. This CDR3 is 15 amino acids long. Germline V lookup: CDR1 SGHDT, CDR2 YYEEEE. The DNA for the CDR3 is TGTGCCAGCAGCCCCTGGAACTCTGGGGCCAACGTCCTGACTTTC. This codes for CASSPWNSGANVLTF.

This clonotype was seen many times. The V and J genes are TRBV14 and TRBJ2-1; no clear D gene. CDR1 is SGHDN, CDR2 FVKESK, per germline. The CDR3 spans 15 residues. Trimming removed 1 base at V and 0 bases at J, with 7 bases between. CDR3 DNA: TGTGCCAGCAGCCAAGGGTACAGCTCCTACAATGAGCAGTTCTTC. Encoded protein: CASSQGYSSYNEQFF.

In this sample, this clonotype turned up many times. Here the CDR3 reads CASSSLAGGSYNEQFF. The CDR3, as DNA: TGTGCCAGCAGTTCGCTGGCGGGGGGCTCCTACAATGAGCAGTTCTTC. The genes are TRBV6-2 or TRBV6-3 and TRBJ2-1, with 8 bases matching TRBD2. The CDR3 totals 16 residues. The V and J ends lost 4 bases and 0 bases, in that order; junction bases with no gene match: 5. The germline V gene has CDR1 MNHEY and CDR2 SVGEGT.

The chain combines TRBV4-2 with TRBJ1-1, with a tentative D call TRBD1 (6 bases). Germline loops: CDR1 LGHNA, CDR2 YNFKEQ. The CDR3 is 12 amino acids. V shed 7 bases and J shed 6 bases, with 12 bases lying between them. In DNA form, the CDR3 reads TGTGCCAGCAACGATAACAGGGCTGAAGCTTTCTTT. Its protein product is CASNDNRAEAFF.

This clonotype was counted at least ten times. This chain joins TRBV29-1 and TRBJ2-1; D is undetermined. V lost 7 bases and J lost 5, with 15 bases in between. CDR1 is SQVTM, CDR2 ANQGSEA, per germline. This CDR3 is built from 13 residues. The CDR3 DNA sequence: TGCAGCGCCTCAGGATTAACCCACAATGAGCAGTTCTTC. Translation gives CSASGLTHNEQFF.

The sample holds a few counts of this clonotype. Being one base from a much bigger clone, this may be a read error. The gene calls are TRBV11-2 and TRBJ2-7; perhaps TRBD1 as D (5 bases). Trimming removed 5 bases at V and 0 bases at J, with 11 bases between. The V gene's germline CDR1 is SGHAT and CDR2 FQNNGV. The length of the CDR3 is 14 residues. CDR3 sequence (DNA): TGTGCCAGCAGCCCGACAGAGAGCTCCTACGAGCAGTACTTC. Protein sequence: CASSPTESSYEQYF.

The V call is TRBV9, the J call TRBJ2-2; 11 bases align to TRBD2. From germline, CDR1 is SGDLS and CDR2 YYNGEE. V shed 2 bases, J shed 7 bases, and the junction held 10 bases outside the gene matches. CDR3 length: 17 residues. The chain's CDR3 is CASSVPSGGILDGELFF. The CDR3 DNA reads as TGTGCCAGCAGCGTCCCTAGCGGGGGGATTCTGGACGGGGAGCTGTTTTTT.

This clonotype was counted at least ten times. This chain connects TRBV7-9 to TRBJ2-7, with 8 bases fitting TRBD2. With V trimmed by 7 bases and J by 0 bases, 5 bases remained unmatched. This CDR3 comprises 14 residues. Germline CDR1 is SEHNR and CDR2 is FQNEAQ (reference sequence). DNA of the CDR3: TGTGCCAGCACCCCCAGCGGGGGCTCCTACGAGCAGTACTTC. This sequence encodes CASTPSGGSYEQYF.

This clonotype has a count of ten or more. The chain is built from TRBV12-3 or TRBV12-4 and TRBJ2-7; unclear D gene. This CDR3 spans 13 amino acids. V lost 5 bases, J lost 3 bases, and 11 bases lay in between. CDR3 sequence: CASSRLDNYEQYF. CDR3 DNA: TGTGCCAGCAGTCGCCTCGACAACTACGAGCAGTACTTC.

This clonotype has only a few counts. The rearrangement uses TRBV5-1 and TRBJ2-3; D uncertain. The CDR3 runs to 14 residues. CDR1 is SGHRS and CDR2 is YFSETQ in the germline V gene. V was cut by 4 bases and J by 0 bases, with 9 bases left in between. CDR3 protein: CASSLFSSTDTQYF. The CDR3 DNA reads as TGCGCCAGCAGCCTTTTTTCTAGCACAGATACGCAGTATTTT.

This clonotype came up many times. The chain employs TRBV5-1 and TRBJ1-1; D ambiguous. CDR1 is SGHRS and CDR2 is YFSETQ in the germline V gene. V lost 0 bases and J lost 6, with 15 bases in between. The CDR3 sequence is 15 residues long. CDR3 coding DNA: TGCGCCAGCAGCTTGGCCTGGCAGGCCTCGGCTGAAGCTTTCTTT. Protein sequence: CASSLAWQASAEAFF.

With regard to this clonotype: A read error may explain this, as a much larger clone is one base away. This chain joins TRBV9 and TRBJ2-2; D might be TRBD2 (6 bases). Germline CDR1 reads SGDLS; CDR2 reads YYNGEE. CDR3 length: 13 amino acids. CDR3 sequence reads: CASGREPTGDLFF. The CDR3 DNA sequence: TGTGCCAGCGGACGGGAGCCCACCGGGGATCTGTTTTTT.

This clonotype was counted at least ten times. This chain joins TRBV5-1 and TRBJ2-1; D unresolved. V lost 1 base and J lost 5, with 13 bases in between. The CDR3 is made up of 15 amino acids. Germline lookup yields CDR1 SGHRS and CDR2 YFSETQ. The CDR3 protein is CASSLMGNRNNEQFF. The CDR3 DNA is TGCGCCAGCAGCTTGATGGGTAATCGTAACAATGAGCAGTTCTTC.

The table lists this clonotype with many counts. This sequence joins TRBV6-1 and TRBJ2-1; D may be TRBD2 (6 bases). The CDR3 runs to 19 residues. V was clipped by 2 bases and J by 1 base, with 21 bases between them. CDR1 is MNHNS, CDR2 SASEGT, per germline. In DNA, the CDR3 is TGTGCCAGCAGTGAATGGCTAAGCCTGCTAGCGCCATCCTACAATGAGCAGTTCTTC. Translated: CASSEWLSLLAPSYNEQFF.

This clonotype has ten or more counts. The chain employs TRBV28 and TRBJ2-1; D tentatively reads TRBD1 or TRBD2 (6 bases each). V lost 8 bases and J lost 6, with 14 bases in between. Germline V lookup: CDR1 MDHEN, CDR2 SYDVKM. The CDR3 runs to 13 residues. The CDR3 is CASQGTPRNEQFF. In DNA form, the CDR3 reads TGTGCCAGCCAGGGGACTCCCCGCAATGAGCAGTTCTTC.

Turning to this clonotype: A read error may produce the germline difference seen at one junction end. J is TRBJ2-1 and V is TRBV7-3, with D unresolved. The CDR3 consists of 14 residues. In germline, CDR1 is SGHTA, CDR2 FQGTGA. The chain's CDR3 is CVSSPGPRANEQFF. CDR3 coding DNA: TGTGTCAGCAGCCCGGGTCCTAGGGCCAATGAGCAGTTCTTC.

Remarks on this clonotype: One end of the junction is discordant with germline, which a read error may explain. The CDR3 nucleotides read TGTGCCAGCGGTTACTCTGGGACAGCTAACTATGGCTACACCTTC. The encoded protein is CASGYSGTANYGYTF. The chain uses TRBV6-5 and TRBJ1-2; 7 nucleotides agree with TRBD1. Germline CDR1 reads MNHEY; CDR2 reads SVGAGI. CDR3 length: 15 amino acids.

This chain uses TRBV9 with TRBJ2-7, with D possibly being TRBD2 (7 bases). Germline-derived CDR1 and CDR2 are SGDLS and YYNGEE. The V gene lost 4 bases and the J gene lost 2 bases, with 19 bases spanning the gap. The CDR3 extends over 16 amino acids. Here the CDR3 DNA reads TGTGCCAGCAGCTTAAGAGGGGGGGTCAGCCCCTACGAGCAGTACTTC. Its translation is CASSLRGGVSPYEQYF. Together with reference TRBV9 and TRBJ2-7, the CDR3 gives the full variable domain: DSGVTQTPKHLITATGQRVTLRCSPRSGDLSVYWYQQSLDQGLQFLIQYYNGEERAKGNILERFSAQQFPDLHSELNLSSLELGDSALYFCASSLRGGVSPYEQYFGPGTRLTVT.

This clonotype was picked up many times. V gene TRBV6-1 combines with J gene TRBJ2-7, with D possibly matching TRBD2 (5 bases). V was pared by 3 bases and J by 0 bases, with 15 bases between. The CDR3 is 16 residues long. Per the germline V gene, CDR1 is MNHNS and CDR2 is SASEGT. The CDR3 DNA reads as TGTGCCAGCAGTGAGGTTATGACGGGAATCTCCTACGAGCAGTACTTC. It codes for CASSEVMTGISYEQYF.

This clonotype was counted many times. V usage is TRBV5-1 and J usage is TRBJ2-7; D may be TRBD2 (6 bases). Trimming took off 2 bases at V and 6 bases at J, with 15 bases between the two ends. CDR1 is SGHRS and CDR2 is YFSETQ in the germline V gene. The length of the CDR3 is 14 residues. The CDR3 DNA reads as TGCGCCAGCAGCTTCGGTTCATCGGGAGTCGAGCAGTACTTC. Translating gives CASSFGSSGVEQYF.

This clonotype was observed many times. The genes are TRBV20-1 and TRBJ2-5, with D possibly matching TRBD1 (5 bases). The germline V gene has CDR1 DFQATT and CDR2 SNEGSKA (reference sequence). Between the trimmed V and J ends, which lost 5 bases and 4 bases, there was a span of 17 bases. CDR3 size: 14 residues. The CDR3: CSALKTERGETQYF. The CDR3 coding sequence is TGCAGTGCTCTTAAGACAGAGCGTGGAGAGACCCAGTACTTC.

This clonotype was counted at least ten times. The gene calls are TRBV7-9 and TRBJ1-3; TRBD1 is a possible D gene (5 bases). The CDR3 runs to 16 residues. The germline V and J ends were trimmed by 5 bases and 0 bases, with 14 bases remaining between them. Germline-derived CDR1 and CDR2 are SEHNR and FQNEAQ (reference sequence). The CDR3 DNA sequence: TGTGCCAGCAGCCCACGACAGTCCTTCTCTGGAAACACCATATATTTT. Encoded protein: CASSPRQSFSGNTIYF.

J is TRBJ2-7 and V is TRBV28, with 7 nucleotides matching TRBD1. This CDR3 has 14 amino acids. Per the germline V gene, CDR1 is MDHEN and CDR2 is SYDVKM. With V trimmed by 8 bases and J by 0 bases, 7 bases remained unmatched. The CDR3 spells CASGRQGSSYEQYF. The CDR3 DNA reads TGTGCCAGCGGCCGACAGGGCAGCTCCTACGAGCAGTACTTC.

This clonotype has at least ten counts. V usage is TRBV7-2 and J usage is TRBJ2-7; D gene uncertain. The germline V gene encodes CDR1 SGHTA and CDR2 FQGNSA. The CDR3 loop spans 12 amino acids. Between the trimmed V and J ends, which lost 5 bases and 3 bases, there was a span of 8 bases. The CDR3 protein is CASSPQSYEQYF. The CDR3 DNA sequence: TGTGCCAGCAGCCCCCAGAGCTACGAGCAGTACTTC.

V is TRBV12-3 or TRBV12-4 and J is TRBJ2-7; TRBD1 agrees at 10 bases. The ends lost 5 bases at V and 2 bases at J; junction bases unmatched: 9. This CDR3 spans 16 amino acids. CDR3 nucleotides: TGTGCCAGCAGTCTTCTCAAGGGACAGGGGCCCTACGAGCAGTACTTC. Its translation: CASSLLKGQGPYEQYF.

At least ten counts were recorded for this clonotype. The chain uses TRBV20-1 and TRBJ2-7; D may be TRBD2 (5 bases). Trimming pared 0 bases from V and 5 bases from J, leaving 14 bases between. Per germline, CDR1 DFQATT and CDR2 SNEGSKA (reference sequence). There are 14 residues in the CDR3. CDR3 protein: CSARDGRESNEQYF. The CDR3 region has the DNA TGCAGTGCTAGAGATGGCCGGGAAAGCAACGAGCAGTACTTC.

This clonotype was seen many times. The chain uses TRBV5-1 and TRBJ1-4; possible D gene TRBD1, 5 bases. Trimming removed 0 bases from V and 8 bases from J, with 11 bases in between. This CDR3 is built from 14 residues. Per germline, CDR1 SGHRS and CDR2 YFSETQ. The CDR3 reads CASSLEGPGEKLFF. The CDR3 DNA follows: TGCGCCAGCAGCTTGGAGGGACCAGGAGAAAAACTGTTTTTT.

This clonotype was seen only a few times. V usage is TRBV12-3 or TRBV12-4 and J usage is TRBJ2-1; D unclear. V was shortened by 6 bases and J by 6 bases, with 12 bases between the two germline ends. The CDR3 loop spans 13 amino acids. For the CDR3, the DNA is TGTGCCAGCAGAGTAGTAGGAATCAATGAGCAGTTCTTC. It codes for CASRVVGINEQFF.

This clonotype has a count of ten or more. V usage is TRBV3-1 and J usage is TRBJ1-2; 9 nucleotides match TRBD1. The CDR3 is 13 amino acids. Unmatched junction bases numbered 5, after V lost 4 bases and J lost 8 bases. Germline V gene sequence: CDR1 LGHDT, CDR2 YNNKEL (reference sequence). Here the CDR3 reads CASSRTGGLGYTF. In DNA, the CDR3 is TGTGCCAGCAGCCGTACAGGGGGCCTAGGCTACACCTTC.

This clonotype was counted at least ten times. The genes are TRBV10-3 and TRBJ1-2; the D gene is possibly TRBD1 (5 bases). Deletions cut 6 bases from V and 2 bases from J, with 19 bases between. CDR1 is ENHRY, CDR2 SYGVKD, per germline. CDR3 length: 16 residues. The CDR3, as DNA: TGTGCCATCAGGCCCCCTCGGGAGGGGCCCAACTATGGCTACACCTTC. This codes for CAIRPPREGPNYGYTF.